The rows below give T cell receptor beta chains drawn from one sample of a study of cytomegalovirus exposure and HLA in healthy donors. Here immunoSEQ multiplex PCR was the method, and the copy in TCRdb shows in-frame clones only, minus some. Of hundreds of thousands of clones listed, roughly four fifths are singletons. Sequenced: PBMCs. Receptor source: a girl between 5 and 17 years old in good health and CMV-seronegative. Both conserved end residues are part of each CDR3. The order of the fields is CDR3 DNA, CDR3 protein, J gene, D gene, V gene, clone size. D genes are given only for firm matches. Rows may omit the clone size; those that give it use once, few, many or a size class.

TGTGCCAGTATGGCGGGACAGGATAACTATGGCTACACCTTC CASMAGQDNYGYTF TRBJ1-2 TRBD1 TRBV19 .
TGTGCCAGCAGTTACTCGACGGTCCCGGGTGATCCCCAGTACTTC CASSYSTVPGDPQYF TRBJ2-5 . TRBV6-5 .
TGCGCCAGCAGCCAACCTAGCGGTGGGGACTACGAGCAGTACTTC CASSQPSGGDYEQYF TRBJ2-7 TRBD2 TRBV4-1 .
TGTGCCAGCAGTTTAGCGTATAGCAATCAGCCCCAGCATTTT CASSLAYSNQPQHF TRBJ1-5 . TRBV27 once
TGTGCCAGTAGTACGTTATATCAGCCCCAGCATTTT CASSTLYQPQHF TRBJ1-5 . TRBV19 .
TGTGCCAGCAGCTACACCACTAGCGGGGGACGCGAGCAGTACTTC CASSYTTSGGREQYF TRBJ2-7 TRBD2 TRBV11-2 .
TGCGCCAGCAGCTTGCGAGGAGTATCCTACGAGCAGTACTTC CASSLRGVSYEQYF TRBJ2-7 . TRBV5-1 .
TGTGCCAGCAGCGGGACAGGGGCTGAAGCTTTCTTT CASSGTGAEAFF TRBJ1-1 TRBD1 TRBV2 .
TGTGCCAGCGGCTTGGGTCAGGGAAATTCACCCCTCCACTTT CASGLGQGNSPLHF TRBJ1-6 . TRBV2 .
TGTGCCAGCAGCTTAAAACGGGAGAACACTGAAGCTTTCTTT CASSLKRENTEAFF TRBJ1-1 . TRBV7-2 .
TGTGTATCCGGGGGGACAGGCGATTCGGTCACTGAAGCTTTCTTT CVSGGTGDSVTEAFF TRBJ1-1 TRBD1 TRBV2 .
TGCAGCGCTACTTCAGGGGGCGGAGGTTATGGCTACACCTTC CSATSGGGGYGYTF TRBJ1-2 TRBD1 TRBV29-1 .
TGCGCCAGCAGGCCGACAGGGGGCGGCAATCAGCCCCAGCATTTT CASRPTGGGNQPQHF TRBJ1-5 TRBD1 TRBV10-2 .
TGTGCCAGCAAGACCAGGGGTTATTCAGTGAACACTGAAGCTTTCTTT CASKTRGYSVNTEAFF TRBJ1-1 . TRBV28 .
TGTGCCAGCAGGCGGACTGCCCCTAACTATGGCTACACCTTC CASRRTAPNYGYTF TRBJ1-2 . TRBV6-5 few